This T cell receptor beta chain is from a study of cytomegalovirus exposure and HLA in healthy donors. Study information: An analysis done earlier identified more than 90 million unique TCR beta sequences from approximately 200 million T cells.

A multiplex PCR was run with 60 Vbeta primers and 13 Jbeta primers. Under the authors' procedure: Approximately 12 million of the 60 million to 90 million unique TCR beta chains counted in a later analysis were shared. Generated by immunoSEQ multiplex PCR, the TCRdb table keeps only in-frame clones and is missing some. That table gives V, J and clone size, and the DNA gave D and trimming. The sample yields about 220,000 clones, approximately 70% seen once. Notes on this clone: The antigen is unknown.

Whole-study findings and limits: Later analysis identified a missense DCLRE1C variant that was linked to TCR beta V- and J-gene trimming. Across donors, sequencing depth was assumed by presence/absence analyses to be roughly uniform.

The sequence was collected from a woman in her 30s in good health and CMV-seronegative. Sequencing input: PBMCs.

CDR3 region: CASSRGGDGYTF. CDR3 bases: TGTGCCAGCAGCAGAGGTGGAGATGGCTACACCTTC. The V and J genes are TRBV6-5 and TRBJ1-2; D unresolved. There are 12 residues in the CDR3. The germline gives CDR1 MNHEY, CDR2 SVGAGI. V was pared by 6 bases and J by 6 bases, with 11 bases between.